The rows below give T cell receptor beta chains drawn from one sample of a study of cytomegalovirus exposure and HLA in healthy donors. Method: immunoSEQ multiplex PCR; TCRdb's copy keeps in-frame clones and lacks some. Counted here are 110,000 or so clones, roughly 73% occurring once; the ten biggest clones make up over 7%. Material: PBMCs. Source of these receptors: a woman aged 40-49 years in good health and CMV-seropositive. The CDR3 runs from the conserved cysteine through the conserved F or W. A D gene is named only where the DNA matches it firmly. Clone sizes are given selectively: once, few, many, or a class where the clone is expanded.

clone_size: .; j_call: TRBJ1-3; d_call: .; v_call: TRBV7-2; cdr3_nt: TGTGCCAGCAGCGGCAGTCTGGGAGGTTTAAACTCTGGAAACACCATATATTTT; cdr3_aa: CASSGSLGGLNSGNTIYF
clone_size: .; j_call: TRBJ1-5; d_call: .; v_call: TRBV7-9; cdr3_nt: TGTTCCAGCAGCTCCTCCGGGGCGGGAAATCAGCCCCAGCATTTT; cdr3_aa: CSSSSSGAGNQPQHF
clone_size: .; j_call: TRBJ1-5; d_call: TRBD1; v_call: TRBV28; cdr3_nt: TGTGCCAGCAGTGCCCGGGACAGCTATCAGCCCCAGCATTTT; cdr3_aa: CASSARDSYQPQHF
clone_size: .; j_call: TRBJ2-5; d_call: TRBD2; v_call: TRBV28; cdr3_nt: TGTGCCAGCAGTCCGGGACTAGCGGGGGACCAGTACTTC; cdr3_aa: CASSPGLAGDQYF
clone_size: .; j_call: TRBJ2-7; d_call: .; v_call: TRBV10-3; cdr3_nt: TGTGCCATCAGTTTACAGGGGGAGGGGTACGAGCAGTACTTC; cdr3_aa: CAISLQGEGYEQYF
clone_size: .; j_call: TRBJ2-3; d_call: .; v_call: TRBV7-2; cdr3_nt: TGTGCCAGCAGCATGCTGACGCAGGGGAGAACGCAGTATTTT; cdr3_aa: CASSMLTQGRTQYF
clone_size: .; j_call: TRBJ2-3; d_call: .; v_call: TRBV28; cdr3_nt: TGTGCCAGCAGTTCGGGGGCCGTAGGGGGGGGACCTACAGATACGCAGTATTTT; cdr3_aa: CASSSGAVGGGPTDTQYF
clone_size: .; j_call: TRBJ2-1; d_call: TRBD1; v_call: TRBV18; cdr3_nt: TGTGCCAGCTCGCCGACAGGGGGGGACAATGAGCAGTTCTTC; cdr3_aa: CASSPTGGDNEQFF
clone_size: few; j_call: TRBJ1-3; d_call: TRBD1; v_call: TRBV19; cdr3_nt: TGTGCCAGTAGTATTCCCCAAGACAGGGCCGCTGGAAACACCATATATTTT; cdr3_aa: CASSIPQDRAAGNTIYF
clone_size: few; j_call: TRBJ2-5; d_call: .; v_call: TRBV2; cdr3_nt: TGTGCCAGCAGTGTTTCGGAGACCCAGTACTTC; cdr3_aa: CASSVSETQYF
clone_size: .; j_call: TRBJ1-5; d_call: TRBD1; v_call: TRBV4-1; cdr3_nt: TGCGCCAGCAGCCAGATGGACAGGGCGGGTAGTCAGCCCCAGCATTTT; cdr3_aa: CASSQMDRAGSQPQHF
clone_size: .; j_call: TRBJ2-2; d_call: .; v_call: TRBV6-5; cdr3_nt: TGTGCCAGCAGTTACTCGATGGGGCAGAACACCGGGGAGCTGTTTTTT; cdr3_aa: CASSYSMGQNTGELFF
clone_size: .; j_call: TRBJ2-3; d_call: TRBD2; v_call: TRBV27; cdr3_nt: TGTGCCAGCAGTTTACAGGGACTAGCGGGAGCTTTATATAGCACAGATACGCAGTATTTT; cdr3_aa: CASSLQGLAGALYSTDTQYF
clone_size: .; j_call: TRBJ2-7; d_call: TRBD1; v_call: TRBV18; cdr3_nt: TGTGCCAGCTCACCGGGACAGAGCTACGAGCAGTACTTC; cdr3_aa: CASSPGQSYEQYF
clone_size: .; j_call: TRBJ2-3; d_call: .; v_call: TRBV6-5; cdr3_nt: TGTGCCAGCAGTCCCCCTGGCACAGATACGCAGTATTTT; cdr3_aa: CASSPPGTDTQYF
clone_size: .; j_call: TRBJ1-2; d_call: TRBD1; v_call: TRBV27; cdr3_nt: TGTGCCAGCAGTTTCTCCGGGACAGAGGCAATCTATGGCTACACCTTC; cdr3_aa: CASSFSGTEAIYGYTF
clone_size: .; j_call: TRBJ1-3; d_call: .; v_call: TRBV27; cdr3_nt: TGTGCCAGCAGTTTATCGGGGCAGCTGGGAAACACCATATATTTT; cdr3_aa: CASSLSGQLGNTIYF
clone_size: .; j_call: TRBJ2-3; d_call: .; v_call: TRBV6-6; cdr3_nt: TGTGCCAGCAGCTTCCCGACAGGCCTCAAGGCAGATACGCAGTATTTT; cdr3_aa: CASSFPTGLKADTQYF
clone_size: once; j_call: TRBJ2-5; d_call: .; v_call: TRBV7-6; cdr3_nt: TGTGCCAGCAGCTCGGGGTTCCAAGAGACCCAGTACTTC; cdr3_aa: CASSSGFQETQYF
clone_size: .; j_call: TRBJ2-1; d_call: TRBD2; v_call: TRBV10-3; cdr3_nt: TGTGCCATCAGTGACCGTCGGTCAGCCTTTCGGACTAGCGGGAGGGGGTCCTACTACAATGAGCAGTTCTTC; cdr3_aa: CAISDRRSAFRTSGRGSYYNEQFF
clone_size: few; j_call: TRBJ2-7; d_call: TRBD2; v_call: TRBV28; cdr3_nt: TGTGCCAGCAGTTTTGGGGCGGGAGGGTGGCTGCAGTACTTC; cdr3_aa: CASSFGAGGWLQYF
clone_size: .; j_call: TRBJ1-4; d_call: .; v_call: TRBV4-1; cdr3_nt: TGCGCCAGCAGCCAGCCAGCAGGAACGCCAGGAAAACTGTTTTTT; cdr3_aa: CASSQPAGTPGKLFF
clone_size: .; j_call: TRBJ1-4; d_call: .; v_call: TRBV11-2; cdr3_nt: TGTGCCAGCAGTTTGGGGGGGGAAAAACTGTTTTTT; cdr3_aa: CASSLGGEKLFF
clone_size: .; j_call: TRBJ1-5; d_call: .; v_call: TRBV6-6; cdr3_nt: TGTGCCAGCAGTTATGTAGGGGTTGATCAGCCCCAGCATTTT; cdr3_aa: CASSYVGVDQPQHF
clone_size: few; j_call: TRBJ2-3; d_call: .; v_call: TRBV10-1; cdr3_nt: TGCGCCAGCAGTGGGGCCTTCACAGATACGCAGTATTTT; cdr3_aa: CASSGAFTDTQYF
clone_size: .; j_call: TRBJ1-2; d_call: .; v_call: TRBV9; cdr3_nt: TGTGCCAGCAACCGGGGGTATGGCTACACCTTC; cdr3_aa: CASNRGYGYTF
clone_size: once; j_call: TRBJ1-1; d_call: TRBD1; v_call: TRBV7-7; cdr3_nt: TGTGCCAGCAGCTCGTGGACAGGGGCTAACACTGAAGCTTTCTTT; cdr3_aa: CASSSWTGANTEAFF
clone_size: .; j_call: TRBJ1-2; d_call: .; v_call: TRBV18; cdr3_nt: TGTGCCAGCTCACCGCTCCAGGGTGTCGGAAACTATGGTTACACCTTC; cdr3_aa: CASSPLQGVGNYGYTF
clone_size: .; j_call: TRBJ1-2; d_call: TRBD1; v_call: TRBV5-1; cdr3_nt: TGCGCCAGCAGCATGAACAGGGGGCGAAACTATGGCTACACCTTC; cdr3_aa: CASSMNRGRNYGYTF
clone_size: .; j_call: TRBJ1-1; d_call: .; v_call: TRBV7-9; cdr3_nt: TGTGCCAGCAGCTCCTTTAAAGCAATGAACACTGAAGCTTTCTTT; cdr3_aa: CASSSFKAMNTEAFF
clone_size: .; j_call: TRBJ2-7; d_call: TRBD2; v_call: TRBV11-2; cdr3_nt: TGTGCCAGCAGCTATAGCGGGTACGAGCAGTACTTC; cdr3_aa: CASSYSGYEQYF
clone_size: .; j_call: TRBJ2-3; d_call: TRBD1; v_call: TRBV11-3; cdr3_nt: TGTGCCAGCAGCTTAGAACAGGGGAGAGAGTACACAGATACGCAGTATTTT; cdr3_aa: CASSLEQGREYTDTQYF
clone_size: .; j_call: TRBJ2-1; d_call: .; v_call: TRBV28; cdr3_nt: TGTGCCAGCAGACAGGGACGCACGTATGAGCAGTTCTTC; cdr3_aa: CASRQGRTYEQFF
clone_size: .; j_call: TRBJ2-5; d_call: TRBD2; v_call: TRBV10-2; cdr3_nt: TGCGCCAGCAAGTCCCTCCGGACTAGTCAAGAGACCCAGTACTTC; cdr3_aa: CASKSLRTSQETQYF
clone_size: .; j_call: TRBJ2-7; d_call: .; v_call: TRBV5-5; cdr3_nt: TGTGCCAGCAGCTTCGGGCGGGACGAGCAGTACTTC; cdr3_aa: CASSFGRDEQYF
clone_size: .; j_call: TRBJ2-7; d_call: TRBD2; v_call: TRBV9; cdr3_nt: TGTGCCAGCAGCGTAGGTGGGACTAGCGGGACCTACGAGCAGTACTTC; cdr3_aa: CASSVGGTSGTYEQYF
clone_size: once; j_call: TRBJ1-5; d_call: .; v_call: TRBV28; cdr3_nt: TGTGCCAGCAGGGACCCCAGGGCCAATCAGCCCCAGCATTTT; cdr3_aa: CASRDPRANQPQHF
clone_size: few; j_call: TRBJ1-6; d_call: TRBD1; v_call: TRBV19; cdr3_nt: TGTGCCAGTTCATCACCGGGACAGGGGTCCTTCGCGGGGAATTCACCCCTCCACTTT; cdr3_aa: CASSSPGQGSFAGNSPLHF
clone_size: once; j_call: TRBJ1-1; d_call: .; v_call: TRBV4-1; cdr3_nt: TGCGCCAGCAGCCAAGGAAGAGGGGGGGACACTGAAGCTTTCTTT; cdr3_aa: CASSQGRGGDTEAFF
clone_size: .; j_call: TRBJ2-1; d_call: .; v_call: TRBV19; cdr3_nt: TGTGCCAGTAGTAACCCGGGGTACAGGGAATCGAATGAGCAGTTCTTC; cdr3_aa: CASSNPGYRESNEQFF
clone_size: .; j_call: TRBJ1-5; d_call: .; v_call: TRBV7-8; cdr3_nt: TGTGCCAGCAGCTCGTCAGGTAATCAGCCCCAGCATTTT; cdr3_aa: CASSSSGNQPQHF
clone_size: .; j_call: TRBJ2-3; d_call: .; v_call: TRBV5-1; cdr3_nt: TGCGCCAGCAGCTTGTTGGGCATTAGGGGGGATACGCAGTATTTT; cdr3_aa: CASSLLGIRGDTQYF
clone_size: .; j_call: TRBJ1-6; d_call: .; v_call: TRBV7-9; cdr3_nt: TGTGCCAGCAGCTTAGGCTCGGGGGGCTCACCCCTCCACTTT; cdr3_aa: CASSLGSGGSPLHF
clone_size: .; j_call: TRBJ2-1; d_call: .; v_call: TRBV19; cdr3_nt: TGTGCCAGTACCCTGGGGCCAGCTTACAATGAGCAGTTCTTC; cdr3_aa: CASTLGPAYNEQFF
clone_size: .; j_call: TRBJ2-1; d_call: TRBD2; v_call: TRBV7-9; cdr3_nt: TGTGCCAGCAGCTTAGGACTAGCGGGAGGGCCGAGATGGAATGAGCAGTTCTTC; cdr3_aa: CASSLGLAGGPRWNEQFF
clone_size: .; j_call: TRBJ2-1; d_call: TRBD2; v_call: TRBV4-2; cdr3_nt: TGTGCCAGCAGCCAAGAAGGGAGGGGCTCCTACAATGAGCAGTTCTTC; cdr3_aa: CASSQEGRGSYNEQFF
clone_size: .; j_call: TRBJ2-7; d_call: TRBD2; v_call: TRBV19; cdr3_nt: TGTGCCAGTAGTATAGTATGGACTAGCGGGAGCTACGAGCAGTACTTC; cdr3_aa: CASSIVWTSGSYEQYF
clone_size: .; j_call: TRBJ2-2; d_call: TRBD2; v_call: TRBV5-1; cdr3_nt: TGCGCCAGCAGCTTTTCACCGAGACTAGCGGGAGGTAGCGGGGAGCTGTTTTTT; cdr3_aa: CASSFSPRLAGGSGELFF
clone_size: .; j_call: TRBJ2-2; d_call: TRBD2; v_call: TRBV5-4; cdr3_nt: TGTGCCAGCAGCCCCCCGGGGGGTGGCACCGGGGAGCTGTTTTTT; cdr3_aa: CASSPPGGGTGELFF
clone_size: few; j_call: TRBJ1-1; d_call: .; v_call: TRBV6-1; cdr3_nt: TGTGCCAGCAGTCCAGGGAGGGACACTGAAGCTTTCTTT; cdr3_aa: CASSPGRDTEAFF
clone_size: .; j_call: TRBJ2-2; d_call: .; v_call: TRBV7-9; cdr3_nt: TGTGCCAGCAGCTTCGACACCCACACCGGGGAGCTGTTTTTT; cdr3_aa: CASSFDTHTGELFF